This T cell receptor (beta chain) derives from a study of blood T cell repertoires in COVID-19. Study at large: There were acute and convalescent COVID-19 samples, and they came from the United States, Italy and Spain. Sample material is recorded as cDNA or gDNA derived from T cells, B-cell-depleted T cells, or PBMCs.

The CDR3 is made up of 15 amino acids. The V and J ends lost 5 bases and 0 bases, in that order; junction bases with no gene match: 4. Looked up from germline, CDR1 is SGHAT and CDR2 is FQNNGV. In the authors' workflow: Estimates of nucleated cell counts were drawn from the amplification of reference gene primers. Libraries were prepared by immunoSEQ multiplex PCR; TCRdb keeps only in-frame clonotypes and omits some of them. V, J and clone size are those of that table, while D and trimming were read from the DNA. The data contain 210,000 or so clones, 70% to 90% of them seen just once; the ten biggest clones take up 1.5%.

The TCR comes from a man younger than 30 with active or convalescent COVID-19. Material: peripheral blood. The chain carries TRBV11-2 and TRBJ1-3, with 7 bases matching TRBD1. CDR3 coding DNA: TGTGCCAGCAGCCAAGGGGGCCGCTCTGGAAACACCATATATTTT. Protein sequence: CASSQGGRSGNTIYF.